What follows describes a single T cell receptor (beta chain). The data are from a study of blood T cell repertoires in COVID-19. The V and J ends lost 4 bases and 4 bases, in that order; junction bases with no gene match: 2. The CDR3 sequence is 14 residues long. Germline CDR1 and CDR2: SGHTA and FQGTGA. Clones were read by immunoSEQ multiplex PCR, and TCRdb kept only the in-frame ones, dropping some. The sample yields some 100,000 clones, about 80% seen once. The V call is TRBV7-3, the J call TRBJ2-2, with TRBD1 matching over 8 bases. Specimen: peripheral blood. The TCR originated in a woman between 45 and 65 years old with acute or convalescent COVID-19. The chain's CDR3 is CASSSGQGTGELFF. Here the CDR3 DNA reads TGTGCCAGCAGCTCTGGACAGGGCACCGGGGAGCTGTTTTTT.